The 21 T cell receptor beta chains given below trace back to one sample, sequenced in a study of OX40 agonist ivuxolimab in advanced cancers. TCRdb's copy holds only in-frame clones and misses some; the assay was immunoSEQ multiplex PCR. The sample includes around 65,000 clones, 70% to 90% of them seen just once. The starting material was CD4+ or CD8+ T cells sorted from blood, obtained in a trial of the OX40 agonist ivuxolimab. The receptors derive from an adult with an advanced solid tumor such as melanoma, head and neck, liver or kidney cancer.

The chain has TRBV13 and TRBJ2-5; D not resolved. V was shortened by 2 bases and J by 3 bases, with 7 bases between the two germline ends. Germline V CDR1 and CDR2: PRHDT, FYEKMQ (reference sequence). The CDR3 loop spans 13 amino acids. CDR3 loop: CASSLIGEETQYF. In DNA form, the CDR3 reads TGTGCCAGCAGCTTAATTGGGGAAGAGACCCAGTACTTC.

The chain links TRBV6-5 to TRBJ1-6; no clear D. The germline V gene encodes CDR1 MNHEY and CDR2 SVGAGI. The ends were cut back, 2 bases at V and 8 bases at J, with 10 bases in the middle. The CDR3 covers 14 residues. The DNA of the CDR3 is TGTGCCAGCAGTTACACGGGGATTCATTCACCCCTCCACTTT. It codes for CASSYTGIHSPLHF.

CDR3 amino acids: CASSPSTGGLHEQYF. CDR3 coding DNA: TGTGCCAGCTCACCCTCGACAGGGGGTCTCCACGAGCAGTACTTC. This sequence joins TRBV18 and TRBJ2-7; 9 nucleotides agree with TRBD1. CDR3 size: 15 residues. Trimming took 3 bases from V and 5 from J; bases not matched to a gene: 8. Germline V gene sequence: CDR1 KGHSH, CDR2 LQKENI.

The rearrangement uses TRBV19 and TRBJ2-2; possibly TRBD1 for D (6 bases). The CDR3 totals 15 residues. Between the trimmed V and J ends, which lost 3 bases and 1 base, there was a span of 9 bases. Germline V gives CDR1 LNHDA, CDR2 SQIVND (reference sequence). CDR3 amino acids: CASSINRVNTGELFF. CDR3 sequence (DNA): TGTGCCAGTAGTATCAACAGGGTGAACACCGGGGAGCTGTTTTTT.

This rearrangement joins TRBV28 to TRBJ2-7, with D tentatively TRBD1 or TRBD2 (5 bases each). V lost 6 bases to trimming and J lost 6 bases, with 21 bases between them. CDR1 is MDHEN, CDR2 SYDVKM, per germline. This CDR3 has 15 amino acids. CDR3 protein: CASRVGDLIDREQYF. In nucleotides, the CDR3 is TGTGCCAGCAGAGTCGGGGACCTTATCGATCGCGAGCAGTACTTC.

This chain links TRBV5-4 with TRBJ2-3, with D possibly matching TRBD1 (5 bases). Germline CDR1 SGHNT, CDR2 YYREEE (reference sequence). The CDR3 extends over 14 amino acids. V lost 3 bases to trimming and J lost 3 bases, with 11 bases between them. DNA for the CDR3: TGTGCCAGCAGCTCGCTGGGGCGGACAGATACGCAGTATTTT. Residues: CASSSLGRTDTQYF.

This chain connects TRBV11-2 to TRBJ2-7; 7 bases fit TRBD2. V lost 1 base and J lost 6; bases outside the gene matches: 9. CDR1 and CDR2 (germline): SGHAT, FQNNGV. The CDR3 contains 15 residues. CDR3 coding DNA: TGTGCCAGCAGCTTAGGCGTAGCGGGCGGTCGCGAGCAGTACTTC. Amino acid sequence: CASSLGVAGGREQYF.

The chain has TRBV6-6 and TRBJ2-1; D possibly corresponds to TRBD1 (5 bases). The CDR3 is 13 residues long. Germline CDR1 reads MNHNY; CDR2 reads SVGAGI (reference sequence). V was cut by 2 bases and J by 5 bases, with 7 bases left in between. CDR3 amino acids: CASSYPTDNEQFF. DNA for the CDR3: TGTGCCAGCAGTTACCCGACAGACAATGAGCAGTTCTTC.

The chain carries TRBV28 and TRBJ2-7, with 7 nucleotides matching TRBD1. This CDR3 comprises 16 residues. From germline, CDR1 is MDHEN and CDR2 SYDVKM. The junction had 14 bases not matched to a gene; V was cut back by 6 bases and J by 3 bases. The DNA for the CDR3 is TGTGCCAGCAGCCCACCCCTAAGGACAGGAGACTACGAGCAGTACTTC. Its protein is CASSPPLRTGDYEQYF.

The chain employs TRBV5-4 and TRBJ1-3; D is undetermined. The CDR3 spans 14 residues. Trimming left V 5 bases short and J 0 bases short, with 9 bases between. The germline CDR1 and CDR2 sequences are SGHNT and YYREEE (reference sequence). This CDR3 is CASRDPTSGNTIYF. CDR3 DNA sequence: TGTGCCAGCAGGGACCCTACCTCTGGAAACACCATATATTTT.

This sequence joins TRBV11-2 and TRBJ2-4; 12 bases match TRBD2. Germline V gene data show CDR1 as SGHAT and CDR2 as FQNNGV. V lost 3 bases and J lost 7; bases outside the gene matches: 4. The CDR3 loop spans 15 amino acids. CDR3 nucleotides: TGTGCCAGCAGCTTTGGACTAGCGGGATTGAACATTCAGTACTTC. Translating gives CASSFGLAGLNIQYF.

Points on this clone: The junction departs from germline at one end; a sequencing error may be responsible. The CDR3 DNA follows: TGTGCCAGCAGCTTGGGACAGCGGGTTGACTTC. Translating gives CASSLGQRVDF. V and J are TRBV5-4 and TRBJ1-2, with TRBD1 as a possible D gene (5 bases). The CDR3 has 11 residues. Germline values: CDR1 SGHNT, CDR2 YYREEE (reference sequence).

This clone was detected only once. V gene TRBV28 combines with J gene TRBJ2-7; TRBD1 is a possible D gene (5 bases). The V end lost 3 bases, the J end lost 3 bases, and 15 bases lay between the germline ends. The CDR3 consists of 15 residues. Germline V gene data show CDR1 as MDHEN and CDR2 as SYDVKM. The CDR3 nucleotides are TGTGCCAGCAGTTTTGGTAGGGGTATGGGCTACGAGCAGTACTTC. Translated, it gives CASSFGRGMGYEQYF.

The chain links TRBV2 to TRBJ2-7; D may be TRBD1 or TRBD2 (5 bases each). The CDR3 has 15 amino acids. Germline values: CDR1 SNHLY, CDR2 FYNNEI. Trimming removed 0 bases at V and 0 bases at J, with 9 bases between. The CDR3 DNA reads as TGTGCCAGCAGTGAAGCCGGGGCAGGCTCCTACGAGCAGTACTTC. This translates into CASSEAGAGSYEQYF.

The chain carries TRBV9 and TRBJ1-2, with D unclear. Between the trimmed V and J ends, which lost 0 bases and 4 bases, there was a span of 7 bases. Germline CDR1 and CDR2: SGDLS and YYNGEE. This CDR3 region has 13 residues. In DNA, the CDR3 is TGTGCCAGCAGCGTAGAGGAAGGCTATGGCTACACCTTC. Protein sequence: CASSVEEGYGYTF.

There are a few counts of this clone. The chain uses TRBV4-1 and TRBJ2-7, with TRBD2 matching 9 bases. The V gene's germline CDR1 is MGHRA and CDR2 YSYEKL. This CDR3 contains 15 residues. The junction had 7 bases not matched to a gene; V was cut back by 1 base and J by 6 bases. CDR3 amino acids: CASSQVSRTSAEQYF. In DNA, the CDR3 is TGCGCCAGCAGCCAAGTTTCCAGGACTAGCGCCGAGCAGTACTTC.

The gene calls are TRBV2 and TRBJ2-3, with 9 nucleotides matching TRBD1. Trimming took 10 bases from V and 3 from J; bases not matched to a gene: 5. CDR3 length equals 13 residues. Germline V CDR1 and CDR2: SNHLY, FYNNEI. CDR3 nucleotide sequence: TGTGCCACTCGCGGACAGGGGACAGATACGCAGTATTTT. It yields the protein CATRGQGTDTQYF.

CDR3 protein: CASRPGGGRSPELFF. CDR3 nucleotide sequence: TGTGCCAGCAGGCCAGGTGGGGGGAGATCCCCGGAGCTGTTTTTT. The V call is TRBV7-2, the J call TRBJ2-2; D is perhaps TRBD2 (6 bases). The CDR3 contains 15 residues. Looked up from germline, CDR1 is SGHTA and CDR2 is FQGNSA. The V and J ends lost 6 bases and 10 bases respectively, with 21 bases between them.

The gene calls are TRBV30 and TRBJ1-5, with 7 bases matching TRBD1. The CDR3 runs to 15 residues. Germline CDR1 and CDR2: GTSNPN and SVGIG (reference sequence). J gave up 0 bases and V 3 bases, and 5 bases lay outside the gene matches. The CDR3 protein is CAWSTGDNSNQPQHF. The CDR3 DNA reads as TGTGCCTGGAGCACAGGGGACAATAGCAATCAGCCCCAGCATTTT.

This clone has just a few counts. The rearrangement joins TRBV7-6 to TRBJ1-3; D ambiguous. The V end was cut by 7 bases, the J end by 15 bases, with 10 bases between. CDR1 is SGHVS and CDR2 is FNYEAQ in the germline V gene. CDR3 length: 9 residues. The CDR3 nucleotides read TGTGCCAGCAAAAGGGTGAGATATTTT. It yields the protein CASKRVRYF.

The rearrangement links TRBV19 to TRBJ1-5; 10 bases align to TRBD1. The CDR3 extends over 21 amino acids. Trimming removed 8 bases from V and 2 bases from J; junction bases left unmatched: 24. Germline V CDR1 and CDR2: LNHDA, SQIVND (reference sequence). The CDR3: CASERISRRGQGQVGNQPQHF. The CDR3 DNA reads as TGTGCCAGTGAAAGGATATCCCGAAGGGGACAGGGGCAGGTTGGCAATCAGCCCCAGCATTTT.